Included here is one T cell receptor beta chain sequence, with context. This entry belongs to a study of blood T cell repertoires in COVID-19. The overall study: COVID-19 samples from acute and convalescent phases originated in the United States, Italy and Spain.

The table came from immunoSEQ multiplex PCR; TCRdb's copy has only in-frame clones and leaves some out. The table shows tens of thousands of clones, with 88% occurring only once. The sample taken for sequencing was peripheral blood. The receptor's source is a woman in her 50s with active or convalescent COVID-19.

CDR3: CASSLARFPNTGELFF. In DNA form, the CDR3 reads TGTGCCAGCAGCTTAGCGCGCTTCCCGAACACCGGGGAGCTGTTTTTT. The chain carries TRBV11-3 and TRBJ2-2; no clear D gene. This CDR3 comprises 16 residues. Germline V gives CDR1 SGHNT, CDR2 YENEEA. The V end was cut by 1 base, the J end by 0 bases, with 9 bases between.